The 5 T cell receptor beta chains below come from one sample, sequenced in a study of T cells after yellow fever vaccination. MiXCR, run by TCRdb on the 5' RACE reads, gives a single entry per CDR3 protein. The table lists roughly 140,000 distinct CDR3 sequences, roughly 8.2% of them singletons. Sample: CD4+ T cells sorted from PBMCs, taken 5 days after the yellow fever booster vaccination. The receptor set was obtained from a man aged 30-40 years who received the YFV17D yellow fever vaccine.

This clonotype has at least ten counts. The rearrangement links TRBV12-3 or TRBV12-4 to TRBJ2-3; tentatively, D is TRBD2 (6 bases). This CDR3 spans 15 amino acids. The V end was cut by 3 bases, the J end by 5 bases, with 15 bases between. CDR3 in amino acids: CASSFGGISGDTQYF. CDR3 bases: TGTGCCAGCAGTTTTGGCGGGATCAGTGGAGATACGCAGTATTTT.

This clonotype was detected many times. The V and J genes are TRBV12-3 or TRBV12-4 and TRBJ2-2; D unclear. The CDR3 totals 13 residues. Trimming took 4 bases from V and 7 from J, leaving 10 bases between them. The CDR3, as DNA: TGTGCCAGCAGTTCCACGGAGTACGGGGAGCTGTTTTTT. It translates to CASSSTEYGELFF.

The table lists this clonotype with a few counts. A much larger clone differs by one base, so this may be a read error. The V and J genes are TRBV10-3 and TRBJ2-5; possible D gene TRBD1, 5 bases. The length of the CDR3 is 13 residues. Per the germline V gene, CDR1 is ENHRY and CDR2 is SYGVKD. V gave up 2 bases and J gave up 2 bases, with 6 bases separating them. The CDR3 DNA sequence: TGTGCCATCAGTGAGGACAGACAAGAGACCCAGTACTTC. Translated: CAISEDRQETQYF.

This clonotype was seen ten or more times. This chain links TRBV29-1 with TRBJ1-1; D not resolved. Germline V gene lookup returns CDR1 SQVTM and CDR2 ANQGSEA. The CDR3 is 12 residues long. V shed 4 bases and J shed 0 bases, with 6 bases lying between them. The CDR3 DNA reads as TGCAGCGTTGCTAGGATGAACACTGAAGCTTTCTTT. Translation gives CSVARMNTEAFF.

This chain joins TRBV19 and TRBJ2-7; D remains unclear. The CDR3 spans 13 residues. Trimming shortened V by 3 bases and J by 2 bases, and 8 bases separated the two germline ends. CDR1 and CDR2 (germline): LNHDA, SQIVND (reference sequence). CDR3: CASSITLTYEQYF. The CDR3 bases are TGTGCCAGTAGTATCACGCTCACCTACGAGCAGTACTTC.